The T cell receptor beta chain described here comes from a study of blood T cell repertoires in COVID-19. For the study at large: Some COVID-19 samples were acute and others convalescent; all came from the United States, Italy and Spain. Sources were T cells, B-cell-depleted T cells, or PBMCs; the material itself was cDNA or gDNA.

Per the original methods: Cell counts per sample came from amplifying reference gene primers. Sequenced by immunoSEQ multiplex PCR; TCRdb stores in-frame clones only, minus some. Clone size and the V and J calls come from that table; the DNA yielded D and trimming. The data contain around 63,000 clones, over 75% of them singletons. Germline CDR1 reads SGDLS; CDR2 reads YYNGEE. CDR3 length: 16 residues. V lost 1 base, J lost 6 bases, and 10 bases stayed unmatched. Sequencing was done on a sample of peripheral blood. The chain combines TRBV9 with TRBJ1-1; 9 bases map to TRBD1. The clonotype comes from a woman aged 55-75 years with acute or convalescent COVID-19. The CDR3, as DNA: TGTGCCAGCAGCGTACTGGGACAGGGCTTTATCCCTGAAGCTTTCTTT. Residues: CASSVLGQGFIPEAFF.